The 9 T cell receptor beta chains given below trace back to one sample, sequenced in a study of blood T cell repertoires in COVID-19. Generated by immunoSEQ multiplex PCR, the TCRdb table keeps only in-frame clones and is missing some. The sample holds around 330,000 clones; roughly 87% are singletons and the top ten take 8% to 9.5%. Sequencing used PBMCs or T cells enriched from blood (not recorded which). Receptors originate from a woman aged 18-29 years who had recovered from COVID-19.

The rearrangement joins TRBV19 to TRBJ2-1; tentatively, D is TRBD2 (6 bases). CDR1 LNHDA and CDR2 SQIVND come from the germline V gene (reference sequence). Trimming pared 10 bases from V and 8 bases from J, leaving 18 bases between. The CDR3 sequence is 13 residues long. The CDR3 protein is CATRLFGRDEQFF. Here the CDR3 DNA reads TGTGCCACCAGGCTTTTCGGGAGAGATGAGCAGTTCTTC.

A single count supports this clone. V gene TRBV7-2 combines with J gene TRBJ1-2; D not resolved. The V end was cut by 5 bases, the J end by 5 bases, with 18 bases between. The CDR3 covers 15 residues. Germline CDR1 reads SGHTA; CDR2 reads FQGNSA. CDR3 sequence: CASSREGRELYGYTF. The CDR3 DNA follows: TGTGCCAGCAGCCGGGAGGGTAGGGAACTTTATGGCTACACCTTC.

The chain employs TRBV2 and TRBJ2-3, with TRBD1 matching 8 bases. The length of the CDR3 is 18 residues. Per germline, CDR1 SNHLY and CDR2 FYNNEI. Germline trimming cut 0 bases from V and 2 bases from J; bases unmatched to any gene: 10. CDR3 in DNA: TGTGCCAGCAGTGAAGCGCTTCTCAGGGGGCTCAACACAGATACGCAGTATTTT. It translates to CASSEALLRGLNTDTQYF.

The rearrangement links TRBV20-1 to TRBJ1-1; D might be TRBD1 (5 bases). Germline values: CDR1 DFQATT, CDR2 SNEGSKA (reference sequence). The CDR3 is 14 residues long. V lost 3 bases and J 4 bases, leaving 15 bases between the germline ends. In nucleotides, the CDR3 is TGCAGTGCTAGTCAGGGCGGGGAGGGCACTGAAGCTTTCTTT. Its translation: CSASQGGEGTEAFF.

The chain recombines TRBV7-2 with TRBJ2-1; D uncertain. Trimming pared 3 bases from V and 9 bases from J, leaving 6 bases between. Germline loops: CDR1 SGHTA, CDR2 FQGNSA. CDR3 size: 11 residues. CDR3 nucleotide sequence: TGTGCCAGCAGCTTCCCGGTTGAGCAGTTCTTC. Translation gives CASSFPVEQFF.

This rearrangement joins TRBV18 to TRBJ1-4; unclear D gene. CDR3 length equals 14 residues. The V gene lost 3 bases and the J gene lost 4 bases, with 9 bases spanning the gap. CDR1 and CDR2 from the germline V gene are KGHSH and LQKENI. CDR3 sequence reads: CASSPVVSNEKLFF. As DNA, the CDR3 is TGTGCCAGCTCACCGGTTGTTAGTAATGAAAAACTGTTTTTT. The full variable domain, completed using reference TRBV18 and TRBJ1-4, is NAGVMQNPRHLVRRRGQEARLRCSPMKGHSHVYWYRQLPEEGLKFMVYLQKENIIDESGMPKERFSAEFPKEGPSILRIQQVVRGDSAAYFCASSPVVSNEKLFFGSGTQLSVL.

This sequence joins TRBV5-6 and TRBJ1-2, with 9 bases lining up with TRBD1. Germline V gene lookup returns CDR1 SGHDT and CDR2 YYEEEE. The CDR3 covers 14 residues. With V trimmed by 4 bases and J by 8 bases, 9 bases remained unmatched. CDR3 loop: CASSRGQGFGGYTF. The CDR3 bases are TGTGCCAGCAGCCGGGGACAGGGCTTTGGGGGCTACACCTTC.

The chain combines TRBV30 with TRBJ1-2; 7 bases match TRBD1. Per the germline V gene, CDR1 is GTSNPN and CDR2 is SVGIG (reference sequence). The CDR3 runs 14 residues. V was clipped by 5 bases and J by 6 bases; unmatched bases: 12. The CDR3 region is CAWVGTALRHGYTF. For the CDR3, the DNA is TGTGCCTGGGTTGGGACAGCCCTCCGCCATGGCTACACCTTC.

The chain has TRBV4-3 and TRBJ2-1, with 9 positions matching TRBD2. This CDR3 has 16 amino acids. Losses at the gene ends were 1 base for V and 7 bases for J; bases not matched to a gene: 8. Germline V gene data show CDR1 as LGHNA and CDR2 as YSLEER. The CDR3 sequence: CASSQALAGGKNEQFF. CDR3 coding DNA: TGCGCCAGCAGCCAAGCTTTGGCGGGGGGGAAGAATGAGCAGTTCTTC.